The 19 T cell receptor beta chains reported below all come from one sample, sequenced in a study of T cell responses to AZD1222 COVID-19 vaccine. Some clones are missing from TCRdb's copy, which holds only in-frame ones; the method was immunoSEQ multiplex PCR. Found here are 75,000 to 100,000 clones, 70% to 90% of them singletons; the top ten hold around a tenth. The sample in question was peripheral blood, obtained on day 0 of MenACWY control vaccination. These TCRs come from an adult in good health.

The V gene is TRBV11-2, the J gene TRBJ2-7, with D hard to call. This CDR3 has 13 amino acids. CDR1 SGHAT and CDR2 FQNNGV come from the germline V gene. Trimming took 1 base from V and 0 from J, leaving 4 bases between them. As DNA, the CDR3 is TGTGCCAGCAGCTTAGGAGGCTCCTACGAGCAGTACTTC. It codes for CASSLGGSYEQYF.

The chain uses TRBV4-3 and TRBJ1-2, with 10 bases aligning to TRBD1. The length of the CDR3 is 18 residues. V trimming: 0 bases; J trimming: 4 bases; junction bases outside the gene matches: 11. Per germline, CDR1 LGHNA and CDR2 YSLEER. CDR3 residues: CASSQDQTGGAVSYGYTF. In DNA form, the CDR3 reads TGCGCCAGCAGCCAAGATCAGACAGGGGGCGCGGTAAGCTATGGCTACACCTTC.

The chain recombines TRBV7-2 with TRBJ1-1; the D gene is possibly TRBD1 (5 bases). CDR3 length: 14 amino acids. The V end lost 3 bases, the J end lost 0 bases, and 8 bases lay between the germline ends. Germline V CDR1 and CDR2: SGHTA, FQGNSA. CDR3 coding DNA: TGTGCCAGCAGCTTGTTGGGGCTGAACACTGAAGCTTTCTTT. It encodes CASSLLGLNTEAFF.

CDR3 DNA: TGTGCCAGCAGCCAAGATGCAGGGGGGCAGAAAGCGAAGCAGTACTTC. This gives the protein CASSQDAGGQKAKQYF. The rearrangement links TRBV3-1 (or the pseudogene TRBV3-2) to TRBJ2-7; possibly TRBD1 for D (7 bases). The CDR3 is 16 residues long. Trimming left V 0 bases short and J 8 bases short, with 20 bases between. Germline V lookup: CDR1 LGHDT, CDR2 YNNKEL (reference sequence).

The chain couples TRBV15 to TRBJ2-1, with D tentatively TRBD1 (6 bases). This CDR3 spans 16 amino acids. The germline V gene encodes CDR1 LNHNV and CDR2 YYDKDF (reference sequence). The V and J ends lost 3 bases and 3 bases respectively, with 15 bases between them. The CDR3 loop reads CATSRATGQFYNEQFF. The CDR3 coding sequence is TGTGCCACCAGCAGGGCCACTGGACAGTTCTACAATGAGCAGTTCTTC. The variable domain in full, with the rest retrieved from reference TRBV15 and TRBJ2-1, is DAMVIQNPRYQVTQFGKPVTLSCSQTLNHNVMYWYQQKSSQAPKLLFHYYDKDFNNEADTPDNFQSRRPNTSFCFLDIRSPGLGDTAMYLCATSRATGQFYNEQFFGPGTRLTVL.

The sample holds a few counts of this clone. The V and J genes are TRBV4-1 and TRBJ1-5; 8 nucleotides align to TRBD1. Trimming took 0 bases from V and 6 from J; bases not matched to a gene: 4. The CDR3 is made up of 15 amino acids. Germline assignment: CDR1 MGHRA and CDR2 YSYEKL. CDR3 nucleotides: TGCGCCAGCAGCCAAGACGTACAGGGGGGTCAGCCCCAGCATTTT. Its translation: CASSQDVQGGQPQHF.

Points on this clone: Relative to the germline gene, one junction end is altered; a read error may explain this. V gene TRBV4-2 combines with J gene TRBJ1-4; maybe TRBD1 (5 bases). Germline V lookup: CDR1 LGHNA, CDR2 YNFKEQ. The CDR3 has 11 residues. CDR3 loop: CASSQEGPQAF. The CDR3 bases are TGTGCCAGCAGCCAAGAGGGACCCCAGGCTTTT.

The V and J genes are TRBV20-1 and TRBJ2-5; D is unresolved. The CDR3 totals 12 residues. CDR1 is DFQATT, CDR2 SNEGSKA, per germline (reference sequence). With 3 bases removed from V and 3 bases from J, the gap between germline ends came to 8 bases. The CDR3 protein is CSASGGKETQYF. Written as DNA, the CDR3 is TGCAGTGCTAGTGGCGGAAAAGAGACCCAGTACTTC.

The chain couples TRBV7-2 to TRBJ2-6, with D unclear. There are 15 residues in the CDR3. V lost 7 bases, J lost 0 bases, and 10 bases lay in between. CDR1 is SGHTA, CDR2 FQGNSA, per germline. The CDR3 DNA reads TGTGCCAGCACCCGAATTCCCTCTGGGGCCAACGTCCTGACTTTC. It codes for CASTRIPSGANVLTF. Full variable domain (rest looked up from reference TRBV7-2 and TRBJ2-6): GAGVSQSPSNKVTEKGKDVELRCDPISGHTALYWYRQSLGQGLEFLIYFQGNSAPDKSGLPSDRFSAERTGGSVSTLTIQRTQQEDSAVYLCASTRIPSGANVLTFGAGSRLTVL.

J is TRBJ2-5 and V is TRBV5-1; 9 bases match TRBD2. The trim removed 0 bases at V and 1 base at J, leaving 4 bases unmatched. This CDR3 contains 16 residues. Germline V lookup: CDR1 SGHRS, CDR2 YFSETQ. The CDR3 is CASSLERGGAQETQYF. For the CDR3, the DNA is TGCGCCAGCAGCTTGGAACGCGGGGGGGCCCAAGAGACCCAGTACTTC.

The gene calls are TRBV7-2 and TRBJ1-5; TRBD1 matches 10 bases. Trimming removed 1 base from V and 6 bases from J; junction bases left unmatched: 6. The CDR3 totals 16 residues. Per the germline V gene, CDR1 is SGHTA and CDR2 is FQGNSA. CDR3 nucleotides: TGTGCCAGCAGCTTAGAAGGGACAGGGGCTGTTCAGCCCCAGCATTTT. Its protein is CASSLEGTGAVQPQHF.

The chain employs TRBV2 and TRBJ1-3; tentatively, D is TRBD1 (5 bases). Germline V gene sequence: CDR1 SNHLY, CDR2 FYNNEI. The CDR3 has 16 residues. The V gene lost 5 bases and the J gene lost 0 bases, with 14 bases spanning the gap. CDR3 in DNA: TGTGCCAGCAGTTGGGACCTGACCTCCTCTGGAAACACCATATATTTT. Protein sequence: CASSWDLTSSGNTIYF. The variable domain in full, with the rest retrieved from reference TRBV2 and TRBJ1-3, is EPEVTQTPSHQVTQMGQEVILRCVPISNHLYFYWYRQILGQKVEFLVSFYNNEISEKSEIFDDQFSVERPDGSNFTLKIRSTKLEDSAMYFCASSWDLTSSGNTIYFGEGSWLTVV.

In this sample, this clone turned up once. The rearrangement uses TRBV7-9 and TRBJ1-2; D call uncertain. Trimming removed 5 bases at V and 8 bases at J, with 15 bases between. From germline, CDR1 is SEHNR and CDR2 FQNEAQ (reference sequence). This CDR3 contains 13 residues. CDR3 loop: CASSPPLSDGYTF. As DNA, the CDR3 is TGTGCCAGCAGCCCCCCTTTGTCGGACGGCTACACCTTC.

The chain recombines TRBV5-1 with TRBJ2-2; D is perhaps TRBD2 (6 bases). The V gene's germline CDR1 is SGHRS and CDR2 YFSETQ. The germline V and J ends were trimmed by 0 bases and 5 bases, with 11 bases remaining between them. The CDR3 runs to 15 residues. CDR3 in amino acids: CASSLDWGETGELFF. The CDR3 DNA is TGCGCCAGCAGCTTGGATTGGGGGGAAACCGGGGAGCTGTTTTTT.

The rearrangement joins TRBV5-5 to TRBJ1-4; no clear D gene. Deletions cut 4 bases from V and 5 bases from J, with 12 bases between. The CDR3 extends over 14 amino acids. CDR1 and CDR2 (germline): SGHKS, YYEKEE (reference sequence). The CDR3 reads CASSPAGWNEKLFF. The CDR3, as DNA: TGTGCCAGCAGCCCGGCGGGGTGGAATGAAAAACTGTTTTTT. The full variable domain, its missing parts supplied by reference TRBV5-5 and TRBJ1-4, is DAGVTQSPTHLIKTRGQQVTLRCSPISGHKSVSWYQQVLGQGPQFIFQYYEKEERGRGNFPDRFSARQFPNYSSELNVNALLLGDSALYLCASSPAGWNEKLFFGSGTQLSVL.

The CDR3 is CASSPHRTGGHTEAFF. As DNA, the CDR3 is TGTGCCAGTAGTCCTCACCGGACAGGGGGGCACACTGAAGCTTTCTTT. The V gene is TRBV19, the J gene TRBJ1-1, with 10 bases lining up with TRBD1. After removal of 5 bases from V and 3 bases from J, the junction contained 9 bases not matched to a gene. Germline V lookup: CDR1 LNHDA, CDR2 SQIVND (reference sequence). The CDR3 is 16 residues long.

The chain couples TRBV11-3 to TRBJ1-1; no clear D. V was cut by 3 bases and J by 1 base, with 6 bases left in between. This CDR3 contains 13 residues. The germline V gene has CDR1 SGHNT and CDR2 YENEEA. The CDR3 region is CASSLGRNTEAFF. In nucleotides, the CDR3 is TGTGCCAGCAGCTTGGGCAGGAACACTGAAGCTTTCTTT.

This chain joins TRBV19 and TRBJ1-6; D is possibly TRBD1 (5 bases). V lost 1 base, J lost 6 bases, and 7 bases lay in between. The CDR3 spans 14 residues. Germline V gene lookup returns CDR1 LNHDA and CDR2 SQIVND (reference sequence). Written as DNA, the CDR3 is TGTGCCAGTAGTATAGGGGGCTCTAATTCACCCCTCCACTTT. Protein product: CASSIGGSNSPLHF.

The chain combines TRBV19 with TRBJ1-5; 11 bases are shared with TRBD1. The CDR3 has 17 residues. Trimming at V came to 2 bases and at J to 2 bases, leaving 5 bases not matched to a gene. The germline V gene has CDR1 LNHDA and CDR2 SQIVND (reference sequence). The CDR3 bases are TGTGCCAGTAGTATATGGACAGGGGGCGGCGGCAATCAGCCCCAGCATTTT. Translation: CASSIWTGGGGNQPQHF.